The clone carrying this TCR beta chain has just one count. The antigen is undetermined. The table came from immunoSEQ multiplex PCR; TCRdb's copy has only in-frame clones and leaves some out. The sample lists roughly 62,000 clones; roughly 80% were seen once. The CDR3 covers 13 residues. Germline V lookup: CDR1 SGHTA, CDR2 FQGNSA. V gave up 3 bases and J gave up 1 base, with 6 bases separating them. This record belongs to a study of radiotherapy plus CTLA-4 blockade in lung cancer. Study summary: Among patients, more than 15% showed objective responses, and roughly 31% had disease control.

CTLA-4 blockade using ipilimumab, together with focal radiation, was received by patients with chemo-refractory metastatic non-small-cell lung cancer. Study-wide results and caveats: TCR clones originating in tumors grew in number in blood after radiotherapy plus ipilimumab. Increased serum interferon-beta after radiation also reportedly predicted response strongly.

The sequenced sample was peripheral blood, obtained from a patient treated with radiotherapy plus ipilimumab. The clonotype was recovered from a human donor with non-small cell lung cancer who had a complete response to radiotherapy plus ipilimumab. The chain combines TRBV7-2 with TRBJ1-1; D uncertain. CDR3 coding DNA: TGTGCCAGCAGCTTGGATCCGAACACTGAAGCTTTCTTT. The encoded protein is CASSLDPNTEAFF.